This is a list of T cell receptor beta chains from one sample in a study of T cells after yellow fever vaccination. TCRdb analysed the 5' RACE reads with MiXCR anew, one entry per CDR3 protein. The sample has about 27,000 distinct CDR3 sequences; 4.5% are singletons. Source: PBMCs, either bulk or a sorted T-cell subset (CD4+, CD8+, memory, or dextramer-sorted; not recorded which), taken on the day of the yellow fever booster vaccination. These receptors were taken from a man younger than 30 who received the YFV17D yellow fever vaccine. CDR3s include the opening cysteine and the closing phenylalanine or tryptophan. The D gene is left open where the match is weak. Size tells how often a clone was seen (once, few, many) or the class of an expanded clone, and some rows leave it out.

v_call,d_call,clone_size,j_call,cdr3_nt,cdr3_aa
TRBV6-6,TRBD1,many,TRBJ1-1,TGTGCCAGCAGCCGGATCCCCGACCCCCTGGGGACAGCTGAAGCTTTCTTT,CASSRIPDPLGTAEAFF
TRBV20-1,TRBD2,many,TRBJ2-7,TGCAGTGCTAGAAGCGGGGGGGCCTACGAGCAGTACTTC,CSARSGGAYEQYF
TRBV3-1,TRBD1,.,TRBJ2-1,TGTGCCAGCAGCCTGCCCAGACAGGGCCAGTTCTTC,CASSLPRQGQFF
TRBV6-6,TRBD1,many,TRBJ2-6,TGTGCCAGCAGCGACGGACAGGGAGACTCTGGGGCCAACGTCCTGACTTTC,CASSDGQGDSGANVLTF
TRBV29-1,.,many,TRBJ1-3,TGCAGCGTTCTCTACCTTGGAAACACCATATATTTT,CSVLYLGNTIYF
TRBV12-3/TRBV12-4,.,few,TRBJ1-4,TGTGCCAGCACCCCCCAGACAGGTCGAATCGAAAAACTGTTTTTT,CASTPQTGRIEKLFF
TRBV5-6,.,many,TRBJ2-1,TGTGCCAGCAGCTTTGGTCATTATCGGGGTGAGCAGTTCTTC,CASSFGHYRGEQFF
TRBV18,TRBD1,few,TRBJ2-5,TGTGCCAGCTCACCTTCCTCGACAGGGTTAGAGACCCAGTACTTC,CASSPSSTGLETQYF
TRBV5-1,TRBD2,many,TRBJ2-1,TGCGCCAGCAGCTTTGGGACTAGCTCTAATGAGCAGTTCTTC,CASSFGTSSNEQFF
TRBV9,.,few,TRBJ2-5,TGTGCCAGCAGCGTATGGGACCTCGGGGAGACCCAGTACTTC,CASSVWDLGETQYF
TRBV25-1,.,many,TRBJ1-1,TGTGCCAGCAGTAATCTAGACCGGAACACTGAAGCTTTCTTT,CASSNLDRNTEAFF
TRBV5-6,TRBD2,many,TRBJ2-1,TGTGCCAGCAGCCGGACTAGCGGGGGAGGTTTCTTC,CASSRTSGGGFF
TRBV9,.,many,TRBJ2-2,TGTGCCAGCAGCGATGTGAACACCGGGGAGCTGTTTTTT,CASSDVNTGELFF
TRBV18,.,few,TRBJ1-6,TGTGCCAGCTCGGCCTCCGAGAATTCACCCCTCCACTTT,CASSASENSPLHF
TRBV5-6,.,many,TRBJ2-1,TGTGCCAGCAGCCAGTTGAGCTCCTACAATGAGCAGTTCTTC,CASSQLSSYNEQFF
TRBV1,.,.,TRBJ2-3,TGCACCAGCAGCCATCCCAACGGGGGAGAGGTAGATACGCAGTATTTT,CTSSHPNGGEVDTQYF
TRBV5-1,TRBD2,many,TRBJ2-7,TGCGCCAGCAGCTCTGCGGGAGGGGCCCACGAGCAGTACTTC,CASSSAGGAHEQYF
TRBV5-1,TRBD2,few,TRBJ2-4,TGCGCCAGCAGTCAAGGACTAGCAGGCAAAAACATTCAGTACTTC,CASSQGLAGKNIQYF
TRBV29-1,.,many,TRBJ1-1,TGCAGCGCTGACGGGGGGTGGACCACTGAAGCTTTCTTT,CSADGGWTTEAFF
TRBV18,.,many,TRBJ1-2,TGTGCCAGCTCACCAGAGGTGATCTATGGCTACACCTTC,CASSPEVIYGYTF
TRBV20-1,.,many,TRBJ1-3,TGCAGTGCTGGTGGCCACTCTGGAAACACCATATATTTT,CSAGGHSGNTIYF
TRBV19,.,many,TRBJ1-2,TGTGCCAGTAGTATAGGCGGGGGGCTCTATGGCTACACCTTC,CASSIGGGLYGYTF
TRBV4-2,TRBD2,few,TRBJ2-5,TGTGCCAGCAGCCAAGATAAGGGGGCTAGCGGGACGACCCAGTACTTC,CASSQDKGASGTTQYF